The rows below give T cell receptor beta chains drawn from one sample of a study of blood T cell repertoires in COVID-19. The data were produced by immunoSEQ multiplex PCR, yet TCRdb's version contains in-frame clones alone and is incomplete. The sample lists 200,000 to 250,000 clones; about 86% were seen once. Specimen: peripheral blood. These receptors all come from a woman aged 30 to 39 who had recovered from COVID-19. CDR3s include the opening cysteine and the closing phenylalanine or tryptophan. The D gene is left open where the match is weak. Where a row states a size, it is once, few, many or the class of an expanded clone; other rows omit it.

NA	TRBJ2-1	TRBV7-2	NA	CASSALNEQFF	TGTGCCAGCAGCGCGCTCAATGAGCAGTTCTTC
NA	TRBJ2-7	TRBV7-2	TRBD2	CASSLAALTSASSYEQYF	TGTGCCAGCAGCTTAGCGGCCCTGACTAGCGCTAGCTCCTACGAGCAGTACTTC
once	TRBJ2-7	TRBV7-3	TRBD1	CASSLRQGYEQYF	TGTGCCAGCAGCTTAAGACAGGGCTACGAGCAGTACTTC
NA	TRBJ2-5	TRBV30	NA	CAWSQGHHQETQYF	TGTGCCTGGTCTCAAGGACACCATCAAGAGACCCAGTACTTC
NA	TRBJ2-1	TRBV6-6	TRBD2	CASSLGTSGVNEQFF	TGTGCCAGCAGTTTAGGGACTAGCGGGGTGAATGAGCAGTTCTTC
NA	TRBJ2-7	TRBV5-1	TRBD1	CASSGTGGDEQYF	TGCGCCAGCAGCGGGACAGGGGGCGACGAGCAGTACTTC
once	TRBJ2-7	TRBV19	TRBD1	CASSGGQGASEQYF	TGTGCCAGTAGTGGCGGACAGGGGGCTTCCGAGCAGTACTTC
NA	TRBJ2-1	TRBV27	TRBD1	CASRTGTDVSHSYNEQFF	TGTGCCAGCAGGACCGGGACAGACGTGTCCCACTCCTACAATGAGCAGTTCTTC
once	TRBJ2-3	TRBV7-9	TRBD2	CASSYPSGGTDTQYF	TGTGCCAGCAGTTACCCGAGCGGGGGGACAGATACGCAGTATTTT
NA	TRBJ2-5	TRBV28	NA	CASSLPDTQETQYF	TGTGCCAGCAGTTTACCCGACACTCAAGAGACCCAGTACTTC
NA	TRBJ1-1	TRBV29-1	NA	CSVLDIGTEAFF	TGCAGCGTTCTGGACATTGGCACTGAAGCTTTCTTT
NA	TRBJ1-2	TRBV19	TRBD1	CASTPGTGTRGYTF	TGTGCCAGTACCCCCGGGACAGGGACTCGAGGCTACACCTTC
NA	TRBJ2-7	TRBV2	NA	CASSEILGGGEQYF	TGTGCCAGCAGTGAAATTCTGGGAGGTGGGGAGCAGTACTTC
NA	TRBJ2-2	TRBV7-2	TRBD2	CASSPSLAAWDTGELFF	TGTGCCAGCAGCCCATCTCTAGCGGCCTGGGACACCGGGGAGCTGTTTTTT
NA	TRBJ1-1	TRBV6-2/TRBV6-3	NA	CASSYLDGGSEAFF	TGTGCCAGCAGTTACCTAGACGGGGGTTCTGAAGCTTTCTTT
NA	TRBJ2-7	TRBV21-1	NA	CASSSPPVVLSYEQYF	TGTGCCAGCAGCTCCCCACCGGTGGTGTTATCCTACGAGCAGTACTTC
once	TRBJ1-2	TRBV6-1	NA	CASSESFPRGMGGYTF	TGTGCCAGCAGTGAATCCTTCCCAAGAGGAATGGGTGGCTACACCTTC
once	TRBJ2-1	TRBV2	TRBD2	CASRFGKRGGNNEQFF	TGTGCCAGCAGATTTGGAAAGCGGGGGGGGAACAATGAGCAGTTCTTC
NA	TRBJ2-7	TRBV3-1/TRBV3-2	TRBD2	CASSQGGLAGGSSYEQYF	TGTGCCAGCAGCCAAGGGGGACTAGCGGGGGGATCCTCCTACGAGCAGTACTTC
NA	TRBJ2-1	TRBV6-5	TRBD2	CASSSTSGGKNEQFF	TGTGCCAGCAGCTCCACTAGCGGGGGTAAAAATGAGCAGTTCTTC
NA	TRBJ1-3	TRBV7-3	NA	CASSLTPAGTPSGNTIYF	TGTGCCAGCAGTCTCACCCCCGCAGGGACACCCTCTGGAAACACCATATATTTT
NA	TRBJ1-2	TRBV9	TRBD1	CASSEGQGTYGYTF	TGTGCCAGCAGCGAGGGACAGGGAACATATGGCTACACCTTC
NA	TRBJ1-1	TRBV5-4	NA	CASSLWEGLNTEAFF	TGTGCCAGCAGCTTGTGGGAGGGGCTGAACACTGAAGCTTTCTTT
NA	TRBJ1-6	TRBV6-5	NA	CASSPSYNSPLHF	TGTGCCAGCAGTCCCAGCTATAATTCACCCCTCCACTTT
NA	TRBJ1-2	TRBV18	TRBD1	CASSLNRDSQVLYYGYTF	TGTGCCAGCTCTCTCAACCGGGACAGCCAGGTTCTCTACTATGGCTACACCTTC
NA	TRBJ1-4	TRBV18	NA	CASSPLPRVFNEKLFF	TGTGCCAGCTCACCACTTCCCCGGGTTTTTAATGAAAAACTGTTTTTT
NA	TRBJ1-3	TRBV4-1	NA	CASSQDVGGAQGNTIYF	TGCGCCAGCAGCCAAGATGTGGGGGGGGCGCAAGGAAACACCATATATTTT
NA	TRBJ2-7	TRBV30	TRBD2	CAWSGLAGGSSKYF	TGTGCCTGGAGTGGCCTAGCGGGGGGTTCGTCGAAGTACTTC
few	TRBJ1-4	TRBV7-9	NA	CASSLGGEKLFF	TGTGCCAGCAGCTTGGGAGGGGAAAAACTGTTTTTT
NA	TRBJ1-4	TRBV5-6	TRBD1	CASSLRQGYVEKLFF	TGTGCCAGCAGCCTTCGACAGGGTTATGTGGAAAAACTGTTTTTT
NA	TRBJ1-2	TRBV29-1	NA	CSVETGQEYGYTF	TGCAGCGTTGAAACAGGGCAAGAATATGGCTACACCTTC
NA	TRBJ2-1	TRBV9	NA	CASSAQDPSVVREQFF	TGTGCCAGCAGCGCACAGGACCCTTCGGTTGTACGGGAGCAGTTCTTC
few	TRBJ2-7	TRBV12-3/TRBV12-4	NA	CASSFGTHYEQYF	TGTGCCAGCAGTTTTGGGACACATTACGAGCAGTACTTC
once	TRBJ2-7	TRBV27	NA	CASGVLTDFYEQYF	TGTGCCAGCGGCGTCTTGACAGACTTCTACGAGCAGTACTTC
once	TRBJ2-1	TRBV7-3	TRBD2	CASSLISSGLAGGSYNEQFF	TGTGCCAGCAGCTTAATCTCATCGGGACTAGCGGGGGGGTCCTACAATGAGCAGTTCTTC
NA	TRBJ1-2	TRBV27	NA	CASSSGVNGYTF	TGTGCCAGCAGTTCGGGGGTGAATGGCTACACCTTC
NA	TRBJ1-1	TRBV7-9	NA	CASSFNSPEAFF	TGTGCCAGCAGCTTCAATTCCCCTGAAGCTTTCTTT
NA	TRBJ2-3	TRBV7-6	NA	CASSLAPGGTDTQYF	TGTGCCAGCAGCTTAGCCCCGGGGGGCACAGATACGCAGTATTTT
NA	TRBJ2-6	TRBV4-2	NA	CASSQVNIGARGANVLTF	TGTGCCAGCAGCCAAGTTAATATTGGAGCGAGGGGGGCCAACGTCCTGACTTTC
NA	TRBJ2-1	TRBV4-1	NA	CASSPHLALSNEQFF	TGCGCCAGCAGCCCTCATCTAGCATTGAGTAATGAGCAGTTCTTC
once	TRBJ2-7	TRBV19	NA	CASSNWQGRREEQYF	TGTGCCAGTAGTAATTGGCAGGGGAGAAGGGAAGAGCAGTACTTC
NA	TRBJ1-2	TRBV10-3	NA	CANSPGWDYGYTF	TGTGCCAACTCTCCGGGTTGGGACTATGGCTACACCTTC
NA	TRBJ2-5	TRBV5-6	NA	CASSYNPSIQETQYF	TGTGCCAGCAGCTACAATCCTAGCATCCAAGAGACCCAGTACTTC
NA	TRBJ2-3	TRBV5-4	TRBD2	CASSSGLAGGDTQYF	TGTGCCAGCAGCTCGGGACTAGCGGGGGGGGATACGCAGTATTTT
NA	TRBJ1-3	TRBV6-6	NA	CASSSPDSDSGNTIYF	TGTGCCAGCAGCAGCCCGGACAGCGACTCTGGAAACACCATATATTTT
NA	TRBJ1-3	TRBV19	NA	CASSLQSSGNTIYF	TGTGCCAGTAGTCTACAGTCCTCTGGAAACACCATATATTTT
NA	TRBJ1-1	TRBV2	NA	CASTSLSGQVGGTEAFF	TGTGCCAGCACCTCCCTCAGTGGGCAGGTCGGGGGTACTGAAGCTTTCTTT
NA	TRBJ2-5	TRBV10-3	TRBD2	CAISESVTSGETQYF	TGTGCCATCAGTGAGTCCGTGACTAGCGGAGAGACCCAGTACTTC
NA	TRBJ2-3	TRBV18	NA	CASSASSTTSTDTQYF	TGTGCCAGCTCAGCCTCTAGCACCACTAGCACAGATACGCAGTATTTT
NA	TRBJ2-5	TRBV9	TRBD2	CASSVAGLEAETQYF	TGTGCCAGCAGCGTAGCTGGACTAGAGGCCGAGACCCAGTACTTC
NA	TRBJ1-6	TRBV9	NA	CASSVGDTSSTYSPLHF	TGTGCCAGCAGCGTAGGGGACACTTCCAGTACATATTCACCCCTCCACTTT
NA	TRBJ2-3	TRBV7-3	NA	CASSLSGDTQYF	TGTGCCAGCAGCCTCTCGGGGGATACGCAGTATTTT
NA	TRBJ2-2	TRBV5-1	NA	CASSPTLSSNTGELFF	TGCGCCAGCAGCCCGACTCTCAGCTCGAACACCGGGGAGCTGTTTTTT
NA	TRBJ2-1	TRBV14	TRBD2	CASSRAGGAGNEQFF	TGTGCCAGCAGCCGAGCGGGGGGGGCGGGTAATGAGCAGTTCTTC
NA	TRBJ2-5	TRBV24-1	NA	CASGVETQYF	TGTGCTTCCGGGGTAGAGACCCAGTACTTC